This T cell receptor (beta chain) was captured in a study of T cells expressing NK-cell markers. Across the whole study: According to the study, TCR beta repertoires originated from sorted CD3+CD56+NKG2C+, CD3+CD56+NKG2C- and CD3+CD56-NKG2C+ T cells. General study findings and limits: Of CD8+ T cells, roughly 1.0-7.0% belonged to dominant NKG2C+ clonotypes in more than five donors. The leading position in the CD3+CD56-NKG2C+ fraction of a few donors also went to these clonotypes.

Of note for this clonotype: Its antigen is not identified.

TCRdb derives one entry per CDR3 protein from the 5' RACE reads, leaving out DNA. The sample's table shows 500,000 to 600,000 distinct CDR3 sequences. The CDR3 is 14 amino acids. The clonotype was recovered from a man between 18 and 29 years old in good health. The chain is built from TRBV12-3 or TRBV12-4 and TRBJ1-3; TCRdb names TRBD1, which stays unverified in the absence of DNA. The sample consisted of blood T cells: a sorted CD56 or NKG2C T cell subset, CD4+ or CD8+ T cells, or bulk PBMC T cells (not recorded which). CDR3 amino acids: CASSFRAVGNTIYF.